This TCR beta chain was retrieved from a study of blood T cell repertoires in COVID-19. Study details: Samples taken during acute and convalescent COVID-19 were collected in the United States, Italy and Spain. Sources were T cells, B-cell-depleted T cells, or PBMCs; the material itself was cDNA or gDNA.

This clone was observed at least ten times. As handled by the study authors: The assay estimated nucleated cells by amplifying reference gene primers. Sequencing used immunoSEQ multiplex PCR; TCRdb keeps in-frame clones, though not all of them. Clone size and the V and J calls come from that table; the DNA yielded D and trimming. The table lists tens of thousands of clones, roughly 83% of them singletons. The CDR3 has 15 amino acids. The germline CDR1 and CDR2 sequences are SGHRS and YFSETQ. The trim removed 4 bases at V and 4 bases at J, leaving 5 bases unmatched. Material: peripheral blood. The genes are TRBV5-1 and TRBJ2-6; 7 bases line up with TRBD2. This receptor was obtained from a man aged 65 to 79 with acute or convalescent COVID-19. CDR3 DNA sequence: TGCGCCAGCAGCGTGACCGGGAGGGGGGCCAACGTCCTGACTTTC. It codes for CASSVTGRGANVLTF.